The 21 T cell receptor beta chains in this list originate from one sample, sequenced in a study of blood T cell repertoires in COVID-19. Assay used: immunoSEQ multiplex PCR; TCRdb lists only in-frame clones, some missing. Of 200,000 or so clones in the sample, 80% to 85% were seen once. The sequenced material came from peripheral blood. The receptors were sampled from a woman aged 30 to 39 with acute or convalescent COVID-19.

The chain couples TRBV6-2 or TRBV6-3 to TRBJ2-7; a possible D gene is TRBD1 (5 bases). CDR1 MNHEY and CDR2 SVGEGT come from the germline V gene. This CDR3 spans 13 amino acids. V dropped 2 bases and J dropped 2 bases, with 7 bases sitting between them. The CDR3 spells CASSYDSTYEQYF. As DNA, the CDR3 is TGTGCCAGCAGTTACGACAGCACCTACGAGCAGTACTTC.

The gene calls are TRBV19 and TRBJ1-2, with D unclear. The V and J ends lost 2 bases and 4 bases respectively, with 14 bases between them. This CDR3 has 15 amino acids. Germline CDR1 reads LNHDA; CDR2 reads SQIVND (reference sequence). CDR3 DNA sequence: TGTGCCAGTAGTATAATGGAAGGAGGCGGCTATGGCTACACCTTC. Encoded protein: CASSIMEGGGYGYTF. Together with reference TRBV19 and TRBJ1-2, the CDR3 gives the full variable domain: DGGITQSPKYLFRKEGQNVTLSCEQNLNHDAMYWYRQDPGQGLRLIYYSQIVNDFQKGDIAEGYSVSREKKESFPLTVTSAQKNPTAFYLCASSIMEGGGYGYTFGSGTRLTVV.

The gene calls are TRBV19 and TRBJ2-7; 8 bases are shared with TRBD2. The CDR3 totals 13 residues. The V gene end was trimmed by 7 bases and the J gene end by 5 bases; junction bases not matched to a gene: 7. The germline gives CDR1 LNHDA, CDR2 SQIVND (reference sequence). CDR3 DNA sequence: TGTGCCAGTAACTCGGGGGGGTTGGACGAGCAGTACTTC. Translated: CASNSGGLDEQYF.

The chain is built from TRBV15 and TRBJ2-7, with 10 bases identical to TRBD1. In germline, CDR1 is LNHNV, CDR2 YYDKDF (reference sequence). This CDR3 is 13 amino acids long. Germline trimming cut 9 bases from V and 4 bases from J; bases unmatched to any gene: 6. CDR3 in amino acids: CATGRDRGYEQYF. CDR3 bases: TGTGCCACTGGCCGGGACAGGGGTTACGAGCAGTACTTC.

This chain connects TRBV6-2 or TRBV6-3 to TRBJ2-7, with a weak D call TRBD1 (6 bases). This CDR3 has 15 residues. Germline lookup yields CDR1 MNHEY and CDR2 SVGEGT. V was clipped by 5 bases and J by 5 bases, with 19 bases between them. CDR3 DNA: TGTGCCAGCAGTAGACTAACACCTACAGGGAACGAGCAGTACTTC. The encoded protein is CASSRLTPTGNEQYF.

The V and J genes are TRBV7-7 and TRBJ2-5; no clear D gene. The CDR3 is made up of 15 amino acids. Trimming stripped 1 base from V and 4 bases from J, with 13 bases between. Germline loops: CDR1 SSHAT, CDR2 FNYEAQ (reference sequence). The DNA for the CDR3 is TGTGCCAGCAGCTTAGGGTCCGGGTTTTCAGAGACCCAGTACTTC. Translation gives CASSLGSGFSETQYF.

The V and J genes are TRBV27 and TRBJ2-2; TRBD1 might be the D (5 bases). The V end lost 3 bases, the J end lost 4 bases, and 9 bases lay between the germline ends. Germline assignment: CDR1 MNHEY and CDR2 SMNVEV (reference sequence). The CDR3 loop spans 14 amino acids. CDR3 sequence (DNA): TGTGCCAGCAGTTTGTGGCAGGGCACCGGGGAGCTGTTTTTT. Encoded protein: CASSLWQGTGELFF.

This chain uses TRBV4-2 with TRBJ1-2; D possibly corresponds to TRBD1 (6 bases). Germline CDR1 reads LGHNA; CDR2 reads YNFKEQ. The V end lost 0 bases, the J end lost 8 bases, and 13 bases lay between the germline ends. CDR3 size: 14 residues. CDR3 protein: CASSQDHRDGGYTF. In nucleotides, the CDR3 is TGTGCCAGCAGCCAAGATCACAGGGACGGAGGCTACACCTTC.

This rearrangement joins TRBV7-8 to TRBJ2-7, with D unclear. V was pared by 5 bases and J by 6 bases, with 8 bases between. Germline CDR1 is SGHVS and CDR2 is FQNEAQ. The CDR3 has 11 residues. The CDR3 spells CASSPRREQYF. CDR3 nucleotides: TGTGCCAGCAGCCCGAGGCGCGAGCAGTACTTC. The full variable domain, rest sourced from reference TRBV7-8 and TRBJ2-7, is GAGVSQSPRYKVAKRGQDVALRCDPISGHVSLFWYQQALGQGPEFLTYFQNEAQLDKSGLPSDRFFAERPEGSVSTLKIQRTQQEDSAVYLCASSPRREQYFGPGTRLTVT.

The CDR3, as DNA: TGTGCCAGCACCACGGGACAGGCAACTAATGAAAAACTGTTTTTT. This translates into CASTTGQATNEKLFF. This sequence joins TRBV27 and TRBJ1-4; 8 bases map to TRBD1. In germline, CDR1 is MNHEY, CDR2 SMNVEV (reference sequence). The CDR3 has 15 amino acids. V shed 7 bases, J shed 0 bases, and the junction held 4 bases outside the gene matches. Filled out from reference TRBV27 and TRBJ1-4, the complete variable domain reads EAQVTQNPRYLITVTGKKLTVTCSQNMNHEYMSWYRQDPGLGLRQIYYSMNVEVTDKGDVPEGYKVSRKEKRNFPLILESPSPNQTSLYFCASTTGQATNEKLFFGSGTQLSVL.

This clone came up a few times. The gene calls are TRBV19 and TRBJ2-2; TRBD2 aligns across 16 bases. CDR3 length: 19 amino acids. Per germline, CDR1 LNHDA and CDR2 SQIVND (reference sequence). The trim removed 6 bases at V and 6 bases at J, leaving 13 bases unmatched. In nucleotides, the CDR3 is TGTGCCAGTAGCAAAACGCCTGGGACTAGCGGGAGGGCCTCCGGGGAGCTGTTTTTT. Translated: CASSKTPGTSGRASGELFF.

The CDR3 nucleotides read TGTGCCAGCTGGCCCTTTAGGGAGCGGCTAGGGTACAATGAGCAGTTCTTC. It translates to CASWPFRERLGYNEQFF. The chain has TRBV21-1 and TRBJ2-1; no check of the table's D call, TRBD2, against the DNA was made. TRBV21-1 is tagged as a pseudogene. The CDR3 is 17 amino acids.

This sequence joins TRBV28 and TRBJ2-3, with TRBD1 matching 7 bases. CDR1 MDHEN and CDR2 SYDVKM come from the germline V gene. There are 15 residues in the CDR3. V dropped 6 bases and J dropped 2; count of bases not matched to a gene: 8. DNA for the CDR3: TGTGCCAGCAGACCGACAGGGTCGAACACAGATACGCAGTATTTT. It translates to CASRPTGSNTDTQYF.

The rearrangement uses TRBV3-1 (or the pseudogene TRBV3-2) and TRBJ1-3; the match to TRBD1 covers 8 bases. With V trimmed by 4 bases and J by 0 bases, 5 bases remained unmatched. Germline V CDR1 and CDR2: LGHDT, YNNKEL (reference sequence). This CDR3 comprises 16 residues. The CDR3 DNA reads TGTGCCAGCAGCCGTACAGGGGGGAACTCTGGAAACACCATATATTTT. This codes for CASSRTGGNSGNTIYF.

The chain has TRBV6-5 and TRBJ1-1; D is unclear. Per the germline V gene, CDR1 is MNHEY and CDR2 is SVGAGI. Trimming shortened V by 5 bases and J by 4 bases, and 5 bases separated the two germline ends. This CDR3 spans 11 amino acids. For the CDR3, the DNA is TGTGCCAGCAGTCGGGGCACTGAAGCTTTCTTT. It translates to CASSRGTEAFF.

This clone was seen a handful of times. The chain recombines TRBV6-1 with TRBJ2-2, with TRBD2 as a possible D gene (5 bases). Per the germline V gene, CDR1 is MNHNS and CDR2 is SASEGT. Trimming removed 4 bases from V and 8 bases from J, with 20 bases in between. The CDR3 has 16 amino acids. The CDR3 coding sequence is TGTGCCAGCAGTGTGTCCCTTCGGGGTGCGGGTGGGGAGCTGTTTTTT. Its protein is CASSVSLRGAGGELFF.

This chain connects TRBV4-2 to TRBJ2-7; 11 nucleotides align to TRBD2. This CDR3 has 19 residues. V dropped 1 base and J dropped 9; count of bases not matched to a gene: 20. In germline, CDR1 is LGHNA, CDR2 YNFKEQ. This CDR3 reads CASSQAPGLAARTSSGQYF. CDR3 DNA: TGTGCCAGCAGCCAAGCACCGGGACTAGCGGCGAGAACGAGTAGTGGGCAGTACTTC.

The V and J genes are TRBV7-2 and TRBJ1-2; the D is unclear. Per the germline V gene, CDR1 is SGHTA and CDR2 is FQGNSA. CDR3 size: 13 residues. The V end lost 4 bases, the J end lost 1 base, and 7 bases lay between the germline ends. DNA for the CDR3: TGTGCCAGCAGCTCCGGGAATAACTATGGCTACACCTTC. Translated: CASSSGNNYGYTF.

The chain combines TRBV7-8 with TRBJ1-2; 9 bases map to TRBD1. The germline V gene encodes CDR1 SGHVS and CDR2 FQNEAQ. This CDR3 comprises 16 residues. The V segment lost 4 bases and the J segment 7 bases; nucleotides outside the gene matches: 13. DNA for the CDR3: TGTGCCAGCAGCTCGCTTAATCGGGACAGGGAGGGTGGCTACACCTTC. Translation gives CASSSLNRDREGGYTF.

The rearrangement links TRBV29-1 to TRBJ1-3, with TRBD1 matching over 10 bases. The germline CDR1 and CDR2 sequences are SQVTM and ANQGSEA. The CDR3 totals 17 residues. The trim removed 6 bases at V and 0 bases at J, leaving 11 bases unmatched. The CDR3 loop reads CSVAPGTGVNSGNTIYF. CDR3 nucleotide sequence: TGCAGCGTAGCCCCCGGGACAGGGGTTAACTCTGGAAACACCATATATTTT.

Only a few counts were recorded for this clone. The J gene is TRBJ2-2, the V gene TRBV18; the match to TRBD1 covers 8 bases. The V gene's germline CDR1 is KGHSH and CDR2 LQKENI. This CDR3 spans 16 amino acids. Trimming took 4 bases from V and 3 from J; bases not matched to a gene: 7. CDR3 DNA sequence: TGTGCCAGCTCACGCAGACAGGGGAGTGACACCGGGGAGCTGTTTTTT. This codes for CASSRRQGSDTGELFF.